What follows are 20 T cell receptor beta chains derived from one specimen sequenced in a study of blood T cell repertoires in COVID-19. Only in-frame clones appear in the TCRdb table, and some are missing; sequencing was by immunoSEQ multiplex PCR. The sample shows 140,000 to 150,000 clones, 75% to 90% of them seen only once. The sequenced sample consisted of peripheral blood. These receptors originate from a man older than 75 with acute or convalescent COVID-19.

This chain joins TRBV6-5 and TRBJ1-2; D is perhaps TRBD1 (5 bases). CDR3 size: 14 residues. Trimming removed 0 bases from V and 3 bases from J, with 8 bases in between. Germline-derived CDR1 and CDR2 are MNHEY and SVGAGI. The chain's CDR3 is CASSYSGGDYGYTF. The CDR3 DNA is TGTGCCAGCAGTTACTCTGGGGGGGACTATGGCTACACCTTC.

The chain joins TRBV6-5 to TRBJ2-3; 7 nucleotides align to TRBD1. V shed 6 bases and J 0 bases; nucleotides not matched to a gene: 6. The CDR3 totals 15 residues. From germline, CDR1 is MNHEY and CDR2 SVGAGI. For the CDR3, the DNA is TGTGCCAGCAGACCGGGACAGTTGAGCACAGATACGCAGTATTTT. This encodes CASRPGQLSTDTQYF.

CDR3 coding DNA: TGTGCCAGCAGTTTTATCCAGGGGTCGCAGTATTTT. It specifies CASSFIQGSQYF. The chain has TRBV12-3 or TRBV12-4 and TRBJ2-3, with a weak D call TRBD1 (6 bases). Trimming cost V 3 bases and J 10 bases, with 11 bases left between them. The CDR3 is made up of 12 amino acids.

J is TRBJ2-7 and V is TRBV5-1; tentatively, D is TRBD2 (6 bases). Looked up from germline, CDR1 is SGHRS and CDR2 is YFSETQ. V was trimmed by 0 bases and J by 7 bases, leaving 11 bases between them. The CDR3 is 13 residues long. For the CDR3, the DNA is TGCGCCAGCAGCTTGGCCGGGAGTCTGGAGCAGTACTTC. As protein: CASSLAGSLEQYF. Combining the CDR3 with reference TRBV5-1 and TRBJ2-7 gives the whole variable domain KAGVTQTPRYLIKTRGQQVTLSCSPISGHRSVSWYQQTPGQGLQFLFEYFSETQRNKGNFPGRFSGRQFSNSRSEMNVSTLELGDSALYLCASSLAGSLEQYFGPGTRLTVT.

V usage is TRBV27 and J usage is TRBJ1-2; D perhaps matches TRBD1 (5 bases). This CDR3 is built from 13 residues. Looked up from germline, CDR1 is MNHEY and CDR2 is SMNVEV (reference sequence). V lost 2 bases and J lost 4, with 8 bases in between. The CDR3 DNA is TGTGCCAGCAGTTTAGGACAACGCTATGGCTACACCTTC. Translation gives CASSLGQRYGYTF.

The chain recombines TRBV19 with TRBJ2-1; TRBD2 matches at 7 bases. CDR3 length equals 16 residues. The germline CDR1 and CDR2 sequences are LNHDA and SQIVND (reference sequence). J was trimmed by 0 bases and V by 3 bases; bases with no gene match: 5. The CDR3 here is CASSMVGGGSYNEQFF. DNA for the CDR3: TGTGCCAGTAGTATGGTAGGCGGGGGCTCCTACAATGAGCAGTTCTTC.

A single count supports this clone. V usage is TRBV16 and J usage is TRBJ1-5, with 11 bases lining up with TRBD1. Germline trimming cut 5 bases from V and 7 bases from J; bases unmatched to any gene: 4. Germline loops: CDR1 KGHSY, CDR2 FQNENV. CDR3 length: 14 residues. The CDR3: CASSYRDRGQPQHF. The CDR3 DNA follows: TGTGCCAGCAGCTATCGGGACAGGGGGCAGCCCCAGCATTTT.

In regard to this clone: In the same sample, other DNA sequences code for this CDR3. The V and J genes are TRBV9 and TRBJ2-1, with unresolved D. V was pared by 2 bases and J by 1 base, with 10 bases between. Germline CDR1 is SGDLS and CDR2 is YYNGEE. CDR3 length: 15 amino acids. CDR3 region: CASSVSGGSYNEQFF. The CDR3 DNA sequence: TGTGCCAGCAGCGTGTCCGGCGGTTCCTACAATGAGCAGTTCTTC.

The chain employs TRBV19 and TRBJ1-3; D gene ambiguous. The CDR3 has 14 amino acids. V dropped 3 bases and J dropped 2 bases, with 8 bases sitting between them. Germline V gene data show CDR1 as LNHDA and CDR2 as SQIVND (reference sequence). CDR3 protein: CASSIEGTGNTIYF. The DNA for the CDR3 is TGTGCCAGTAGTATCGAGGGAACTGGAAACACCATATATTTT.

The genes are TRBV5-1 and TRBJ2-2, with 8 bases fitting TRBD1. The CDR3 has 15 amino acids. The V gene's germline CDR1 is SGHRS and CDR2 YFSETQ. The V and J ends lost 5 bases and 7 bases, in that order; junction bases with no gene match: 10. CDR3 sequence reads: CASRERTGKGGELFF. CDR3 coding DNA: TGCGCCAGCAGAGAGCGGACAGGGAAGGGCGGGGAGCTGTTTTTT.

This sequence joins TRBV11-2 and TRBJ1-6; tentatively, D is TRBD1 (6 bases). V was pared by 7 bases and J by 10 bases, with 17 bases between. The germline CDR1 and CDR2 sequences are SGHAT and FQNNGV. CDR3 length: 14 amino acids. CDR3 amino acids: CASTNGGSRSPLHF. The CDR3 DNA reads TGTGCCAGCACCAATGGGGGCTCCCGGTCACCCCTCCACTTT.

This clone was observed once. The chain has TRBV24-1 and TRBJ2-5; 10 bases line up with TRBD1. With 4 bases clipped from V and 4 bases from J, the junction kept 8 bases outside the gene matches. Germline V gene sequence: CDR1 KGHDR, CDR2 SFDVKD. CDR3 length: 16 residues. CDR3 sequence: CATSEGGTGERETQYF. CDR3 sequence (DNA): TGTGCCACCAGTGAGGGGGGGACAGGGGAGAGAGAGACCCAGTACTTC.

V is TRBV30 and J is TRBJ2-3; TRBD2 matches 10 bases. This CDR3 has 13 amino acids. The trim removed 4 bases at V and 5 bases at J, leaving 3 bases unmatched. Germline V lookup: CDR1 GTSNPN, CDR2 SVGIG (reference sequence). CDR3 DNA sequence: TGTGCCTGGAATCTAGCGGGAGTAGATACGCAGTATTTT. Translating it yields CAWNLAGVDTQYF.

CDR3 DNA: TGCGCCAGCAGCTTGCGGGAAACAGATACGCAGTATTTT. It encodes CASSLRETDTQYF. The J gene is TRBJ2-3, the V gene TRBV5-1, with D perhaps TRBD2 (5 bases). CDR3 size: 13 residues. Deletions cut 1 base from V and 3 bases from J, with 6 bases between. CDR1 and CDR2 from the germline V gene are SGHRS and YFSETQ.

The gene calls are TRBV7-9 and TRBJ1-2; D call uncertain. The germline V gene encodes CDR1 SEHNR and CDR2 FQNEAQ (reference sequence). There are 16 residues in the CDR3. Trimming shortened V by 5 bases and J by 0 bases, and 16 bases separated the two germline ends. The CDR3 region has the DNA TGTGCCAGCAGCCCGGTCCCAGGTGCCGCTAACTATGGCTACACCTTC. This codes for CASSPVPGAANYGYTF.

This chain links TRBV3-1 (or the pseudogene TRBV3-2) with TRBJ1-6; no clear D gene. V lost 2 bases to trimming and J lost 8 bases, with 16 bases between them. There are 16 residues in the CDR3. From germline, CDR1 is LGHDT and CDR2 YNNKEL (reference sequence). CDR3 bases: TGTGCCAGCAGCCAAACTGCCGTGAAGATTTATTCACCCCTCCACTTT. This gives the protein CASSQTAVKIYSPLHF.

This clone was picked up a small number of times. The chain is built from TRBV15 and TRBJ1-1, with D perhaps matching TRBD1 (5 bases). Germline loops: CDR1 LNHNV, CDR2 YYDKDF (reference sequence). Trimming pared 0 bases from V and 4 bases from J, leaving 12 bases between. The CDR3 is 15 residues long. DNA of the CDR3: TGTGCCACCAGCAGAGATATAGGGGCTAGCACTGAAGCTTTCTTT. It is translated as CATSRDIGASTEAFF.

There are a few counts of this clone. The V and J genes are TRBV7-3 and TRBJ2-1; D possibly corresponds to TRBD1 (5 bases). Germline-derived CDR1 and CDR2 are SGHTA and FQGTGA. The CDR3 extends over 15 amino acids. V was pared by 5 bases and J by 3 bases, with 14 bases between. The CDR3 region is CASSRFRQNYNEQFF. The CDR3 nucleotides are TGTGCCAGCAGCCGCTTCAGACAGAACTACAATGAGCAGTTCTTC. Full variable domain (outside the CDR3, taken from reference TRBV7-3 and TRBJ2-1): GAGVSQTPSNKVTEKGKYVELRCDPISGHTALYWYRQSLGQGPEFLIYFQGTGAADDSGLPNDRFFAVRPEGSVSTLKIQRTERGDSAVYLCASSRFRQNYNEQFFGPGTRLTVL.

The chain links TRBV5-4 to TRBJ2-3; 11 bases match TRBD2. This CDR3 contains 16 residues. J lost 5 bases, V lost 3 bases, and 8 bases had no gene match. Germline lookup yields CDR1 SGHNT and CDR2 YYREEE (reference sequence). CDR3: CASSSVAGGPGDTQYF. For the CDR3, the DNA is TGTGCCAGCAGCTCGGTAGCGGGAGGGCCTGGAGATACGCAGTATTTT. The complete variable domain, with remaining parts taken from reference TRBV5-4 and TRBJ2-3, reads ETGVTQSPTHLIKTRGQQVTLRCSSQSGHNTVSWYQQALGQGPQFIFQYYREEENGRGNFPPRFSGLQFPNYSSELNVNALELDDSALYLCASSSVAGGPGDTQYFGPGTRLTVL.

The chain couples TRBV6-2 or TRBV6-3 to TRBJ2-4; D ambiguous. Trimming left V 3 bases short and J 1 base short, with 13 bases between. Germline CDR1 MNHEY, CDR2 SVGEGT. The CDR3 length is 16 residues. The DNA of the CDR3 is TGTGCCAGCAGTTATCATCGTACCGGGGCCAAAAACATTCAGTACTTC. It codes for CASSYHRTGAKNIQYF.